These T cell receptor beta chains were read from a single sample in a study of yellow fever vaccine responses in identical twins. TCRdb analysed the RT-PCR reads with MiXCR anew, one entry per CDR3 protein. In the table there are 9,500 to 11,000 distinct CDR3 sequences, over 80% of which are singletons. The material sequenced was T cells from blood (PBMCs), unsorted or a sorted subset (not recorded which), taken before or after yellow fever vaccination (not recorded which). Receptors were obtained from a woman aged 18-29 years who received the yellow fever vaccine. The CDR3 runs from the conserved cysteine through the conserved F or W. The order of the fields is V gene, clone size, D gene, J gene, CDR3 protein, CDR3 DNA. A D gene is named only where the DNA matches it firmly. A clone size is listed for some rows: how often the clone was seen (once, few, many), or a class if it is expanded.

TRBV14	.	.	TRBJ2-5	CASSQVRGQETQYF	TGTGCCAGCAGCCAAGTACGGGGTCAAGAGACCCAGTACTTC
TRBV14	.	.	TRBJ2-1	CASSPKTGKLAYNEQFF	TGTGCCAGCAGCCCAAAAACAGGGAAACTAGCCTACAATGAGCAGTTCTTC
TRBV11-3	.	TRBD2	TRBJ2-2	CASRDSGVGGELFF	TGTGCCAGCAGAGATAGCGGGGTGGGCGGGGAGCTGTTTTTT
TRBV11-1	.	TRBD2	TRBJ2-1	CASSLARSITGLGNNEQFF	TGTGCCAGCAGCTTAGCCAGGTCAATAACGGGACTAGGAAACAATGAGCAGTTCTTC
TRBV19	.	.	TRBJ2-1	CASSTFARSSYNEQFF	TGTGCCAGTAGTACCTTTGCCAGAAGCTCCTACAATGAGCAGTTCTTC
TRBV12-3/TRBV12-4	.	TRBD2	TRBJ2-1	CASSTSGGRNEQFF	TGTGCCAGCAGTACTAGCGGGGGGCGCAATGAGCAGTTCTTC
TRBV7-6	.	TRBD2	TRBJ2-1	CASSLARTSGRDSSYNEQFF	TGTGCCAGCAGCTTAGCGAGGACTAGCGGGAGGGACAGCTCCTACAATGAGCAGTTCTTC
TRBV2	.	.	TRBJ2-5	CASSENGGQETQYF	TGTGCCAGCAGTGAAAACGGTGGTCAAGAGACCCAGTACTTC
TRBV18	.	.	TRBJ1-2	CASSPQEGPYGYTF	TGTGCCAGCTCACCACAGGAGGGGCCCTATGGCTACACCTTC
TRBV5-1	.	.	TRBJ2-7	CASSSGDLEQYF	TGCGCCAGCAGCTCGGGAGATCTCGAGCAGTACTTC
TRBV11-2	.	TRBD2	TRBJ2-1	CASNLAGGYNEQFF	TGTGCCAGCAACCTAGCGGGGGGCTACAATGAGCAGTTCTTC
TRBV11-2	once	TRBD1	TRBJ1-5	CASSLGRQGGSQPQHF	TGTGCCAGCAGCTTAGGTAGACAGGGGGGTAGTCAGCCCCAGCATTTT
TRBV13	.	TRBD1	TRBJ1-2	CASSLVLTGIYGYTF	TGTGCCAGCAGCTTAGTCCTGACAGGGATCTATGGCTACACCTTC
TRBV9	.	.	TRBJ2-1	CASTTTTGNEQFF	TGTGCCAGCACTACCACTACGGGCAATGAGCAGTTCTTC
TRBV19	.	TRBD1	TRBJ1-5	CASTQGQSYNQPQHF	TGTGCCAGTACCCAGGGACAGAGCTATAATCAGCCCCAGCATTTT
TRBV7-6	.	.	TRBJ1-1	CASSFGVRGTEAFF	TGTGCCAGCAGCTTCGGTGTGAGGGGCACTGAAGCTTTCTTT
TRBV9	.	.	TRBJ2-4	CASSVALNRNIQYF	TGTGCCAGCAGCGTAGCTCTTAACAGAAACATTCAGTACTTC
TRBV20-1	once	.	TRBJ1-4	CSAGAQGLREKLFF	TGCAGTGCTGGAGCCCAGGGACTTCGGGAAAAACTGTTTTTT
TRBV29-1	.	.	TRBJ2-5	CSMKGGGETQYF	TGCAGCATGAAGGGGGGCGGGGAGACCCAGTACTTC
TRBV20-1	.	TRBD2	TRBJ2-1	CSARNKGLAGLEQFF	TGCAGTGCTAGAAATAAGGGACTAGCGGGATTGGAACAGTTCTTC
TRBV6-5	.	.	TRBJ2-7	CASSYSSRNYEQYF	TGTGCCAGCAGTTACTCGTCTAGGAACTACGAGCAGTACTTC
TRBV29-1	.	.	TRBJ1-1	CSLQPGTTEAFF	TGCAGCCTCCAACCAGGGACCACTGAAGCTTTCTTT
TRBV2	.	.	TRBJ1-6	CASSDSSYNSPLHF	TGTGCCAGCAGTGATAGCTCCTATAATTCACCCCTCCACTTT
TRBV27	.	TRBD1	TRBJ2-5	CASSLLTPRTGGETQYF	TGTGCCAGCAGTTTATTGACCCCCAGGACAGGGGGAGAGACCCAGTACTTC
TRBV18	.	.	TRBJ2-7	CASSPTGFYYEQYF	TGTGCCAGCTCCCCCACAGGGTTTTATTACGAGCAGTACTTC
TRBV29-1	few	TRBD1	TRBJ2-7	CSVTSPTGDGYEQYF	TGCAGCGTAACAAGTCCGACAGGGGACGGTTACGAGCAGTACTTC
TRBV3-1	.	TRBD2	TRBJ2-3	CASTLRGMTDTQYF	TGTGCCAGCACCCTGCGGGGGATGACAGATACGCAGTATTTT
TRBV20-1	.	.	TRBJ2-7	CSADAGGSVYEQYF	TGCAGTGCTGACGCCGGGGGTTCAGTCTACGAGCAGTACTTC
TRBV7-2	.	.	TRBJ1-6	CASSPPPRNSPLHF	TGTGCCAGCAGCCCACCCCCCAGGAATTCACCCCTCCACTTT
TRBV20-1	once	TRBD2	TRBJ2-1	CSALSGRSYNEQFF	TGCAGTGCTTTGAGCGGGAGGTCCTACAATGAGCAGTTCTTC
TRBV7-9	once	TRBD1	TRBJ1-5	CASSLALGQGIGQPQHF	TGTGCCAGCAGCTTAGCGCTCGGACAGGGGATAGGTCAGCCCCAGCATTTT
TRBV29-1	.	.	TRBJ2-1	CSVGAVSYNEQFF	TGCAGCGTTGGAGCGGTTTCCTACAATGAGCAGTTCTTC
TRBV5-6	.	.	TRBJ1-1	CASSLDWTDEAFF	TGTGCCAGCAGCTTGGATTGGACAGATGAAGCTTTCTTT
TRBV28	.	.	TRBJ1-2	CASSTLWLDGYTF	TGTGCCAGCAGTACTCTATGGTTAGATGGCTACACCTTC
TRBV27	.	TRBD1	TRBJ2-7	CASSQSTGGINEQYF	TGTGCCAGCAGTCAAAGCACAGGGGGGATCAACGAGCAGTACTTC
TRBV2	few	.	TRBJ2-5	CAGKETQYF	TGTGCCGGAAAAGAGACCCAGTACTTC
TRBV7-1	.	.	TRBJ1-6	CASSSDSGSPLHF	TGTGCCAGCAGCTCGGACAGTGGTTCACCCCTCCACTTT
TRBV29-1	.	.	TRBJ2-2	CSVEVVGTSNTGELFF	TGCAGCGTTGAAGTGGTCGGGACCTCGAACACCGGGGAGCTGTTTTTT
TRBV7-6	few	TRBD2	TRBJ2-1	CASSSEWGGYNEQFF	TGTGCCAGCTCCTCCGAGTGGGGGGGATACAATGAGCAGTTCTTC
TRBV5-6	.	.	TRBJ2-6	CATGQWSSGANVLTF	TGTGCCACAGGACAGTGGAGCTCTGGGGCCAACGTCCTGACTTTC
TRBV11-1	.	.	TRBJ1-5	CASSSGVPNGNQPQHF	TGTGCCAGCAGCTCGGGAGTCCCCAATGGCAATCAGCCCCAGCATTTT
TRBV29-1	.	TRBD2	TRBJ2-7	CSAVVGLAYEQYF	TGCAGCGCCGTGGTAGGACTAGCCTACGAGCAGTACTTC
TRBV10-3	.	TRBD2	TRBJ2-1	CAISESKQLAESSYNEQFF	TGTGCCATCAGTGAGTCTAAACAGCTAGCGGAAAGCTCCTACAATGAGCAGTTCTTC